This TCR beta chain came from a study of T cells in Graves' hyperthyroidism and ophthalmopathy. Study-wide points: A model of 13 V-J features distinguished ophthalmopathy from stable hyperthyroidism. The majority of expanded thyroid clonotypes above 0.001 also appeared in blood.

Looked up from germline, CDR1 is MGHDK and CDR2 is SYGVNS. V lost 8 bases and J 0 bases, leaving 16 bases between the germline ends. The CDR3 has 15 amino acids. Points on this clonotype: Its antigen is unidentified.

The source material, RNA transcripts, was used to amplify TCR beta CDR3 regions. The HTBI set primed first-round TCR CDR3 RT-PCR. TCRdb called the multiplex PCR reads again in MiXCR, with one record for every CDR3 protein. The sample lists over 700,000 distinct CDR3 sequences; 18% were seen once. The V call is TRBV25-1, the J call TRBJ1-1; a weak D match, TRBD1 (6 bases). Input material: blood. This receptor was obtained from a woman aged 50 to 65 with Graves' hyperthyroidism that later progressed to Graves' ophthalmopathy. The CDR3 sequence is CASESGTQMNTEAFF. CDR3 nucleotide sequence: TGTGCCAGCGAATCCGGGACACAGATGAACACTGAAGCTTTCTTT.